This T cell receptor (beta chain) originates from a study of blood T cells in healthy people across ages. A second roughly 6 to 11 cycle PCR used barcoded and J-beta primers. MiXCR, applied by TCRdb to the 5' RACE reads, yields one record per CDR3 protein. Found here are 650,000 to 800,000 distinct CDR3 sequences, 52% of them singletons; the top ten hold around an eighth. The CDR3 consists of 13 residues. With 7 bases removed from V and 2 bases from J, the gap between germline ends came to 10 bases. Germline V CDR1 and CDR2: ENHRY, SYGVKD. The clonotype originates from a woman older than 75 in good health. Material: blood. The chain combines TRBV10-3 with TRBJ2-3, with D maybe TRBD2 (5 bases). The CDR3 nucleotides are TGTGCCATCATGGACTTTGCCACAGATACGCAGTATTTT. Its protein product is CAIMDFATDTQYF.